The next 12 T cell receptor beta chains were all read from a single sample in a study of blood T cell repertoires in COVID-19 (dated by TCRdb to about 2020). Library creation used the immunoSEQ multiplex PCR assay. TCRdb stores this immuneACCESS table with in-frame sequences only. Part of the clones is absent; in the studies checked, under half of the shortfall reflects unresolved V genes, and no reason is known for the rest. Counted in this sample were about 300,000 clones; around 87% of them appeared once. Clones ranked in the top ten supply 1% to 1.5% of the sample. The sequencing input was peripheral blood. The receptors here all came from an older man with acute or convalescent COVID-19.

The chain carries TRBV19 and TRBJ1-4, with D unresolved. Germline CDR1 LNHDA, CDR2 SQIVND (reference sequence). This CDR3 has 15 residues. Trimming stripped 4 bases from V and 9 bases from J, with 18 bases between. As DNA, the CDR3 is TGTGCCAGTAGTACCGGATCTACAGCTTTGAAAAAACTGTTTTTT. Translating gives CASSTGSTALKKLFF.

The gene calls are TRBV4-2 and TRBJ2-2, with TRBD1 matching over 8 bases. The CDR3 runs to 16 residues. With 3 bases clipped from V and 6 bases from J, the junction kept 9 bases outside the gene matches. Germline V gives CDR1 LGHNA, CDR2 YNFKEQ. The CDR3, as DNA: TGTGCCAGCAGCCATGGGACAGGAATGGAGTCCGGGGAGCTGTTTTTT. The encoded protein is CASSHGTGMESGELFF.

CDR3 bases: TGTGCCATCAGTGAGATCCCCAGCGGGGAGCTGTTTTTT. Its translation is CAISEIPSGELFF. The chain carries TRBV10-3 and TRBJ2-2; no definite D call. The CDR3 spans 13 residues. CDR1 is ENHRY, CDR2 SYGVKD, per germline. The ends were cut back, 2 bases at V and 7 bases at J, with 8 bases in the middle.

The chain employs TRBV25-1 and TRBJ1-4; 11 bases fit TRBD1. Germline assignment: CDR1 MGHDK and CDR2 SYGVNS. The V gene end was trimmed by 3 bases and the J gene end by 8 bases; junction bases not matched to a gene: 5. The CDR3 spans 15 residues. This CDR3 reads CASSEDRGPGEKLFF. The DNA of the CDR3 is TGTGCCAGCAGTGAGGACAGGGGGCCTGGAGAAAAACTGTTTTTT. The whole variable domain, filled in from reference TRBV25-1 and TRBJ1-4, reads EADIYQTPRYLVIGTGKKITLECSQTMGHDKMYWYQQDPGMELHLIHYSYGVNSTEKGDLSSESTVSRIRTEHFPLTLESARPSHTSQYLCASSEDRGPGEKLFFGSGTQLSVL.

V is TRBV9 and J is TRBJ1-1, with 9 nucleotides matching TRBD1. CDR1 and CDR2 from the germline V gene are SGDLS and YYNGEE. The CDR3 has 16 residues. V trimming: 4 bases; J trimming: 10 bases; junction bases outside the gene matches: 17. Here the CDR3 reads CASSLFTGTGSISAFF. The CDR3, as DNA: TGTGCCAGCAGCCTCTTTACCGGGACAGGGAGTATATCAGCTTTCTTT.

V usage is TRBV14 and J usage is TRBJ1-2; possibly TRBD1 for D (5 bases). The CDR3 is made up of 14 amino acids. In germline, CDR1 is SGHDN, CDR2 FVKESK. V was trimmed by 5 bases and J by 4 bases, leaving 14 bases between them. The CDR3 DNA follows: TGTGCCAGCAGCGCCGGGGGTTCCCTCTATGGCTACACCTTC. Translating gives CASSAGGSLYGYTF.

This chain joins TRBV20-1 and TRBJ2-7; D not certain. From germline, CDR1 is DFQATT and CDR2 SNEGSKA (reference sequence). The CDR3 is 11 amino acids. Trimming left V 8 bases short and J 10 bases short, with 18 bases between. The CDR3 sequence is CSPTARLPQYF. CDR3 nucleotides: TGCAGTCCCACGGCCAGACTTCCCCAGTACTTC.

This rearrangement joins TRBV5-1 to TRBJ2-2; D ambiguous. V was clipped by 4 bases and J by 7 bases, with 8 bases between them. This CDR3 is 12 amino acids long. Germline V gene sequence: CDR1 SGHRS, CDR2 YFSETQ. This CDR3 reads CASSPPHGELFF. For the CDR3, the DNA is TGCGCCAGCAGCCCCCCCCACGGGGAGCTGTTTTTT.

The rearrangement links TRBV6-5 to TRBJ1-1, with a weak D call TRBD1 (6 bases). Between the trimmed V and J ends, which lost 0 bases and 1 base, there was a span of 6 bases. There are 14 residues in the CDR3. Germline CDR1 MNHEY, CDR2 SVGAGI. CDR3 DNA: TGTGCCAGCAGTTACTCGGACAGGAACACTGAAGCTTTCTTT. Translation: CASSYSDRNTEAFF.

Only one count was recorded for this clone. This chain links TRBV28 with TRBJ2-4; the D gene is possibly TRBD2 (5 bases). The V end lost 7 bases, the J end lost 6 bases, and 19 bases lay between the germline ends. The CDR3 totals 15 residues. Looked up from germline, CDR1 is MDHEN and CDR2 is SYDVKM. In DNA, the CDR3 is TGTGCCAGCACAAGGCGCCTAGCCCAAACAAACATTCAGTACTTC. It yields the protein CASTRRLAQTNIQYF. Variable domain in full (rest from reference TRBV28 and TRBJ2-4): DVKVTQSSRYLVKRTGEKVFLECVQDMDHENMFWYRQDPGLGLRLIYFSYDVKMKEKGDIPEGYSVSREKKERFSLILESASTNQTSMYLCASTRRLAQTNIQYFGAGTRLSVL.

The chain employs TRBV9 and TRBJ1-3; no reliable D call. The V end lost 0 bases, the J end lost 0 bases, and 7 bases lay between the germline ends. This CDR3 is built from 15 residues. Germline V lookup: CDR1 SGDLS, CDR2 YYNGEE. CDR3: CASSVGEGSGNTIYF. The CDR3 DNA follows: TGTGCCAGCAGCGTAGGGGAGGGCTCTGGAAACACCATATATTTT.

This clone was seen only a few times. The J gene is TRBJ2-3, the V gene TRBV6-6; 8 bases are a match to TRBD1. CDR3 length: 15 residues. Germline CDR1 is MNHNY and CDR2 is SVGAGI (reference sequence). V shed 4 bases and J 3 bases; nucleotides not matched to a gene: 6. The CDR3 loop is CASSSGRGQTDTQYF. The CDR3 nucleotides are TGTGCCAGCAGTTCAGGCAGGGGGCAAACAGATACGCAGTATTTT.